This T cell receptor beta chain originates from a study of cytomegalovirus exposure and HLA in healthy donors. PCR was performed using 60 Vbeta and 13 Jbeta primers. TCRdb's copy holds only in-frame clones and misses some; the assay was immunoSEQ multiplex PCR. The sample carries around 200,000 clones, 60% to 80% recorded once. This CDR3 spans 15 amino acids. The V end was cut by 2 bases, the J end by 0 bases, with 11 bases between. Looked up from germline, CDR1 is SGHNT and CDR2 is YYREEE (reference sequence). The chain uses TRBV5-4 and TRBJ1-2, with D perhaps TRBD1 (5 bases). The receptor was derived from a man between 40 and 49 years old in good health and CMV-seronegative. Sequences were obtained from PBMCs. CDR3 sequence: CASSLPGGPNYGYTF. The CDR3 DNA sequence: TGTGCCAGCAGCTTACCGGGGGGTCCTAACTATGGCTACACCTTC.